This T cell receptor beta chain was observed in a study of blood T cell repertoires in COVID-19. In the study overall: Both acute and convalescent COVID-19 samples were obtained from the United States, Italy and Spain. T cells, B-cell-depleted T cells, or PBMCs supplied cDNA or gDNA.

Per the authors' pipeline: Using reference gene primer amplification, nucleated cell counts were estimated. Some clones are missing from TCRdb's copy, which holds only in-frame ones; the method was immunoSEQ multiplex PCR. That table is the source of V, J and clone size, and D and trimming were worked out from the DNA. The sample yields about 230,000 clones, 80% to 90% seen once. The CDR3 sequence is 16 residues long. Specimen: peripheral blood. This chain links TRBV1 with TRBJ2-7; the table's D call, TRBD2, was not checked against the DNA. TRBV1 has pseudogene status. This clonotype was obtained from a man aged 35-49 years with active or convalescent COVID-19. The CDR3 here is CTSSQGRIAGADEQYF. CDR3 nucleotides: TGCACCAGCAGCCAGGGTCGAATAGCGGGAGCGGACGAGCAGTACTTC.